This entry concerns a single TCR beta chain. CDR1 and CDR2 from the germline V gene are LGHDT and YNNKEL (reference sequence). This CDR3 is built from 17 residues. V lost 4 bases to trimming and J lost 5 bases, with 21 bases between them. The sample is drawn from a study of blood T cell repertoires in COVID-19. Study at large: T cells, B-cell-depleted T cells, or PBMCs supplied cDNA or gDNA.

Profiled with immunoSEQ multiplex PCR; TCRdb holds only in-frame clones, not every one. This table holds a few hundred thousand clones, 82% found once. The source is a woman older than 75 with COVID-19, enrolled during active disease. The chain combines TRBV3-1 (or the pseudogene TRBV3-2) with TRBJ1-5; D unclear. The specimen was peripheral blood. The CDR3 DNA follows: TGTGCCAGCAGCCTAGAGCAGGAAGGTCCCACAGATCAGCCCCAGCATTTT. It yields the protein CASSLEQEGPTDQPQHF.